This T cell receptor (beta chain) emerged from a study of chemoradiotherapy in HPV16-positive cancers. Per germline, CDR1 SGHAT and CDR2 FQNNGV. The ends were cut back, 0 bases at V and 8 bases at J, with 13 bases in the middle. The CDR3 length is 14 residues. The data were produced by immunoSEQ multiplex PCR, yet TCRdb's version contains in-frame clones alone and is incomplete. The sample holds 1,500 to 2,000 clones, about 89% seen once. Here the sequenced sample was tumor tissue, taken from a patient who underwent chemoradiotherapy. V gene TRBV11-2 combines with J gene TRBJ1-2; D remains ambiguous. The sequence derives from a human donor with HPV-associated anogenital cancer. The CDR3 is CASSLDRSAGGYTF. For the CDR3, the DNA is TGTGCCAGCAGCTTAGACAGGTCTGCGGGGGGCTACACCTTC. Using reference TRBV11-2 and TRBJ1-2 for the parts outside the CDR3, the full variable domain is EAGVAQSPRYKIIEKRQSVAFWCNPISGHATLYWYQQILGQGPKLLIQFQNNGVVDDSQLPKDRFSAERLKGVDSTLKIQPAKLEDSAVYLCASSLDRSAGGYTFGSGTRLTVV.